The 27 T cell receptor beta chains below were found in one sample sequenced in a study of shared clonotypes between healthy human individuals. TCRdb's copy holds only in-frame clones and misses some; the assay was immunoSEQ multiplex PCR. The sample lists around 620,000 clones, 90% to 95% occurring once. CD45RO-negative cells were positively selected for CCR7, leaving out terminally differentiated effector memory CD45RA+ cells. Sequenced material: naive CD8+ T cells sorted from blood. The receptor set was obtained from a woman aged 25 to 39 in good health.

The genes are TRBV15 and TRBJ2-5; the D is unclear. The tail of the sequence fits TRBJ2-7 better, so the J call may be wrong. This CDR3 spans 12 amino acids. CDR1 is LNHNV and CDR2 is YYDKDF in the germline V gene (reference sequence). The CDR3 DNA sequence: TGTGCCACCAGCAGCGACTCCTACGAGCAGTACTTC. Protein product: CATSSDSYEQYF.

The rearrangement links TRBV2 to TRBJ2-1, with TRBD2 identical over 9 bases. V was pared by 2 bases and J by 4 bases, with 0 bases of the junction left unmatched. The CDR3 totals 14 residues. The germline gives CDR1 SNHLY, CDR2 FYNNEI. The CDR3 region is CASSELAGYNEQFF. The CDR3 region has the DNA TGTGCCAGCAGTGAACTAGCGGGATACAATGAGCAGTTCTTC.

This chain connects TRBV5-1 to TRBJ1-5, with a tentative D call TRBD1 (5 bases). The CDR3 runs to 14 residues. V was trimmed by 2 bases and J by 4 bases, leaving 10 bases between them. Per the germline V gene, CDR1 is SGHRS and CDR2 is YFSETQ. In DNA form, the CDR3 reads TGCGCCAGCAGCTTATGGGGGAATAATCAGCCCCAGCATTTT. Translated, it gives CASSLWGNNQPQHF. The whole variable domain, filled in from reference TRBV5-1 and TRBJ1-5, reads KAGVTQTPRYLIKTRGQQVTLSCSPISGHRSVSWYQQTPGQGLQFLFEYFSETQRNKGNFPGRFSGRQFSNSRSEMNVSTLELGDSALYLCASSLWGNNQPQHFGDGTRLSIL.

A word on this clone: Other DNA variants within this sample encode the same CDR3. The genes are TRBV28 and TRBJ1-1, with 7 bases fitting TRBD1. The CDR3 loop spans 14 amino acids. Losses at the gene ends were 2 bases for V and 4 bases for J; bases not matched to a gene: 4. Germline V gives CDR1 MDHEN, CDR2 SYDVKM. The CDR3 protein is CASSLRGLGTEAFF. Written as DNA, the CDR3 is TGTGCCAGCAGTTTAAGGGGGCTTGGCACTGAAGCTTTCTTT.

CDR3 loop: CASTNVHEQYF. The CDR3 region has the DNA TGTGCCAGCACCAACGTCCACGAGCAGTACTTC. The chain employs TRBV7-9 and TRBJ2-5, with unresolved D. The end of the DNA fits TRBJ2-7 better, so the J call may be wrong. Germline V gene sequence: CDR1 SEHNR, CDR2 FQNEAQ (reference sequence). CDR3 length: 11 amino acids.

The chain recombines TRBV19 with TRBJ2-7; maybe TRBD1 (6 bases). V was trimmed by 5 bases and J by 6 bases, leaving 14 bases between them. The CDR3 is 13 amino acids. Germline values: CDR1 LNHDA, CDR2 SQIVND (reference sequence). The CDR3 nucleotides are TGTGCCAGTAGTGTCGGACAGACCCGCGAGCAGTACTTC. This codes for CASSVGQTREQYF.

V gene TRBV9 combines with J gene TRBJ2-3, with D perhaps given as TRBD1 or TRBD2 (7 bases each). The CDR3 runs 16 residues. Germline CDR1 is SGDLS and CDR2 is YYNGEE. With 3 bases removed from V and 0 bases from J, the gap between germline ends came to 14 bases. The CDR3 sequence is CASSGQGGSSTDTQYF. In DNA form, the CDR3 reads TGTGCCAGCAGCGGACAGGGAGGGTCTAGCACAGATACGCAGTATTTT.

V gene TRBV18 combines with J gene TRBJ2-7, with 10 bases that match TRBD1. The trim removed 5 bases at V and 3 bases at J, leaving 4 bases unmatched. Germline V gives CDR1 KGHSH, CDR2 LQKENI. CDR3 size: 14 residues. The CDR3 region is CASSTGTGVYEQYF. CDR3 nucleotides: TGTGCCAGCTCAACCGGGACAGGGGTCTACGAGCAGTACTTC.

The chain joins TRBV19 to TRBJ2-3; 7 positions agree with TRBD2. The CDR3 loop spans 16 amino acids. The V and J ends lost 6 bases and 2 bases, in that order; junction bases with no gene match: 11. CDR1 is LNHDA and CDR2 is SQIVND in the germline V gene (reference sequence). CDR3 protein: CASRRLEAGDTDTQYF. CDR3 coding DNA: TGTGCCAGTAGACGTCTCGAGGCGGGAGACACAGATACGCAGTATTTT.

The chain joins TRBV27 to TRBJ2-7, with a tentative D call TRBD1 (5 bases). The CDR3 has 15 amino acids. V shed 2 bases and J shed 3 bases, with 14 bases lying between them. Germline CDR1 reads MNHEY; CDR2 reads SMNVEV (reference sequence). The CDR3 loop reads CASSLIWGGHYEQYF. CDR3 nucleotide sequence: TGTGCCAGCAGTTTAATCTGGGGCGGACACTACGAGCAGTACTTC.

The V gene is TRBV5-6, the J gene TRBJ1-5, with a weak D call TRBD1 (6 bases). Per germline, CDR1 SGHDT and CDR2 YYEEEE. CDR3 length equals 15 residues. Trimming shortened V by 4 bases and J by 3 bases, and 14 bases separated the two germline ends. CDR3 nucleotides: TGTGCCAGCAGCCTAGGACAGATTTACAATCAGCCCCAGCATTTT. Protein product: CASSLGQIYNQPQHF.

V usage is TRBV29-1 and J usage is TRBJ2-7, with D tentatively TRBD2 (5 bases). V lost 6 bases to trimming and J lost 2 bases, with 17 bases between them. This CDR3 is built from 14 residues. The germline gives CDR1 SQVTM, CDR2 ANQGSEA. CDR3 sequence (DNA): TGCAGCGTAGAGGCCGGTTGGAGGCCCTACGAGCAGTACTTC. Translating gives CSVEAGWRPYEQYF.

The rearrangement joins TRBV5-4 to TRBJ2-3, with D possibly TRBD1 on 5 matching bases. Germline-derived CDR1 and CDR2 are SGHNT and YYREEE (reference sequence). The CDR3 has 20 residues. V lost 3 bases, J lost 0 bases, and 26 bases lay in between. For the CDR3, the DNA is TGTGCCAGCAGCTCCAGTTTGACTCGTGGGGCGGTTTATAGCACAGATACGCAGTATTTT. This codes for CASSSSLTRGAVYSTDTQYF.

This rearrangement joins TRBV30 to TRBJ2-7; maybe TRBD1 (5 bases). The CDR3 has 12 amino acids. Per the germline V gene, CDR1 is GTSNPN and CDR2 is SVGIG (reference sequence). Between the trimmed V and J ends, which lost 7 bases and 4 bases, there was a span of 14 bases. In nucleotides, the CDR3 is TGTGCCTCTCAAGGGGATGCGTACGAGCAGTACTTC. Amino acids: CASQGDAYEQYF. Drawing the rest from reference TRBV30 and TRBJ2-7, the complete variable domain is SQTIHQWPATLVQPVGSPLSLECTVEGTSNPNLYWYRQAAGRGLQLLFYSVGIGQISSEVPQNLSASRPQDRQFILSSKKLLLSDSGFYLCASQGDAYEQYFGPGTRLTVT.

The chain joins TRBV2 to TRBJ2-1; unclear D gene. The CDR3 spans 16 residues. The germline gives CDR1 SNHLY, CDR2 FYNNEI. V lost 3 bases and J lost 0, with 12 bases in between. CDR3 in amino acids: CASSDGPLSSYNEQFF. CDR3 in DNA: TGTGCCAGCAGTGATGGACCGTTGAGCTCCTACAATGAGCAGTTCTTC.

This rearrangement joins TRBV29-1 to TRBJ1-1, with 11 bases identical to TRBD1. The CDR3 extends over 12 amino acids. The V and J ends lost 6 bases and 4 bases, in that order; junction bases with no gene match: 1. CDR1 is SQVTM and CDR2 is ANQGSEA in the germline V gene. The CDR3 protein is CSVGTGGTEAFF. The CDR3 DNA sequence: TGCAGCGTAGGGACAGGGGGCACTGAAGCTTTCTTT.

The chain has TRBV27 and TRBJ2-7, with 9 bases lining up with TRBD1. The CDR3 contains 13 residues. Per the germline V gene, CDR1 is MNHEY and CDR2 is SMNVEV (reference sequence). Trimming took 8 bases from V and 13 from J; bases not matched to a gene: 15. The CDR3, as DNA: TGTGCCAGCTTCAGCCGGACAGGGGACGTCTTATACTTC. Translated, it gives CASFSRTGDVLYF.

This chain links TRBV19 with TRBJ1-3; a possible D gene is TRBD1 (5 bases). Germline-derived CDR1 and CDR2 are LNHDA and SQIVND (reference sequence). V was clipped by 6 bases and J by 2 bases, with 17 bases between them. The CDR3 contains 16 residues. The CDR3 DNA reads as TGTGCCAGTAGCACATATCAGGGCCCCACTGGAAACACCATATATTTT. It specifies CASSTYQGPTGNTIYF.

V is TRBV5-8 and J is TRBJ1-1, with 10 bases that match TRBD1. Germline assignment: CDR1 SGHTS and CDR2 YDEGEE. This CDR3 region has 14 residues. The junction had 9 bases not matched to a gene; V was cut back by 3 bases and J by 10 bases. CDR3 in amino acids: CASSSPTGGSRAFF. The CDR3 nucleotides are TGTGCCAGCAGCTCCCCGACAGGGGGCAGTCGAGCTTTCTTT.

CDR3 bases: TGTGCCAGCAGCTTAGGGGTGGCGGCGGGAGGTTATAATGAGCAGTTCTTC. As protein: CASSLGVAAGGYNEQFF. The J gene is TRBJ2-1, the V gene TRBV13, with TRBD2 identical over 8 bases. The CDR3 runs 17 residues. V gave up 0 bases and J gave up 7 bases; unmatched junction bases: 11. The germline V gene encodes CDR1 PRHDT and CDR2 FYEKMQ (reference sequence). Full variable domain (missing parts from reference TRBV13 and TRBJ2-1): AAGVIQSPRHLIKEKRETATLKCYPIPRHDTVYWYQQGPGQDPQFLISFYEKMQSDKGSIPDRFSAQQFSDYHSELNMSSLELGDSALYFCASSLGVAAGGYNEQFFGPGTRLTVL.

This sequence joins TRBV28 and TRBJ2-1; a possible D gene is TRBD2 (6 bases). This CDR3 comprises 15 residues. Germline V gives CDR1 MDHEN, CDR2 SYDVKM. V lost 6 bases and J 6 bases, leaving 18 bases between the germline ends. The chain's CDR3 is CASSASSEIRNEQFF. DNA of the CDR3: TGTGCCAGCAGCGCCTCTAGCGAAATACGCAATGAGCAGTTCTTC.

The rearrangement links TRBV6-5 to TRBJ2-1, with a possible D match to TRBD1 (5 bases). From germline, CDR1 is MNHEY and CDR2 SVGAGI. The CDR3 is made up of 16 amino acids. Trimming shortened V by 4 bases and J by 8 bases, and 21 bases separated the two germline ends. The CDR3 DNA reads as TGTGCCAGCAGTTCACCCAGGACATCCTGGTGGGATGAGCAGTTCTTC. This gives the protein CASSSPRTSWWDEQFF.

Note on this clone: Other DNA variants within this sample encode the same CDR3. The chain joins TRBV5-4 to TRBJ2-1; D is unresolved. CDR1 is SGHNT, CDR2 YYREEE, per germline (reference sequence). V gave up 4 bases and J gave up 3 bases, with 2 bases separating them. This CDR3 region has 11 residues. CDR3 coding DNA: TGTGCCAGCAGCCTCTACAATGAGCAGTTCTTC. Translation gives CASSLYNEQFF.

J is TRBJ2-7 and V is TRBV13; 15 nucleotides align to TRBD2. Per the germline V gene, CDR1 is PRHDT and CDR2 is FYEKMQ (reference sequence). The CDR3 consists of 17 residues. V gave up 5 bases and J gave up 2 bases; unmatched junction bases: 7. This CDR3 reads CASSAGLAGGSTYEQYF. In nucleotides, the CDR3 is TGTGCCAGCAGCGCCGGACTAGCGGGAGGGAGTACCTACGAGCAGTACTTC.

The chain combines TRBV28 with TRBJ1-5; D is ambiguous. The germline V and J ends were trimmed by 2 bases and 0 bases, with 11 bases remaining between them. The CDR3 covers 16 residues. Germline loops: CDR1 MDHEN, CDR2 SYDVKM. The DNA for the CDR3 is TGTGCCAGCAGTTTAAAGCCTATTTATAGCAATCAGCCCCAGCATTTT. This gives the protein CASSLKPIYSNQPQHF.

CDR3 in amino acids: CATRGQSPGNTEAFF. The CDR3 bases are TGTGCCACCCGGGGACAATCTCCCGGGAACACTGAAGCTTTCTTT. The chain links TRBV11-2 to TRBJ1-1; D perhaps matches TRBD1 (6 bases). V was trimmed by 10 bases and J by 1 base, leaving 19 bases between them. The CDR3 consists of 15 residues. Germline V lookup: CDR1 SGHAT, CDR2 FQNNGV.

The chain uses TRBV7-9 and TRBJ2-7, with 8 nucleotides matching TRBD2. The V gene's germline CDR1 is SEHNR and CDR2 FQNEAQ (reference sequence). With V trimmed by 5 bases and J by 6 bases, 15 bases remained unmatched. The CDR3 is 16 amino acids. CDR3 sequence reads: CASSPDAGRAAGEQYF. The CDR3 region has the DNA TGTGCCAGCAGCCCAGACGCCGGGAGGGCTGCCGGCGAGCAGTACTTC.